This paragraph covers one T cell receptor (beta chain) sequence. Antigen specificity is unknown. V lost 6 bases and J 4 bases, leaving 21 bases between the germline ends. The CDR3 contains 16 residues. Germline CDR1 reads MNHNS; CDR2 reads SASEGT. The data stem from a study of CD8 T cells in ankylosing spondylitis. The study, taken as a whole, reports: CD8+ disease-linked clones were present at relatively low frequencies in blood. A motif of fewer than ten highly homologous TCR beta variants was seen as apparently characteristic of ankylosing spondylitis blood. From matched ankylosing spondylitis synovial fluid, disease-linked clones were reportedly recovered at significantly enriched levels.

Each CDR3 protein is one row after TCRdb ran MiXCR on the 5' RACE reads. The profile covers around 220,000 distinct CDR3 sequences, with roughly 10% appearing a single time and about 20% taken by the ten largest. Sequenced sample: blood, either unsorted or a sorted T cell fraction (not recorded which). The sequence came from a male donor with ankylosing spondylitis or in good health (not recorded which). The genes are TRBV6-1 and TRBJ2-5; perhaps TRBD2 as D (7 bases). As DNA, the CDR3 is TGTGCCAGCAGACCTAACAGGGAGGGATCATCAGAGACCCAGTACTTC. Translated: CASRPNREGSSETQYF.